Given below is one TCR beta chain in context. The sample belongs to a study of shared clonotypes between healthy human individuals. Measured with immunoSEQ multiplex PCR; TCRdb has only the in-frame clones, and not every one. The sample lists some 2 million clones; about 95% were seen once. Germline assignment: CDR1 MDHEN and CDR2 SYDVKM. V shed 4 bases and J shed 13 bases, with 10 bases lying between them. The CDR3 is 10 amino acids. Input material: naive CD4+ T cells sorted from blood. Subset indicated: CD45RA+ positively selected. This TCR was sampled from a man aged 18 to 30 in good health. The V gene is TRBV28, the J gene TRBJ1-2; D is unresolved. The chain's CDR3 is CASSSGVSTF. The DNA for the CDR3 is TGTGCCAGCAGTTCTGGTGTGAGCACCTTC.